The 17 T cell receptor beta chains below were found in one sample sequenced in a study of radiotherapy plus CTLA-4 blockade in lung cancer. The data were produced by immunoSEQ multiplex PCR, yet TCRdb's version contains in-frame clones alone and is incomplete. The sample lists roughly 35,000 clones, roughly 79% occurring once. The sample in question was peripheral blood, obtained from a patient treated with radiotherapy plus ipilimumab. All receptors come from a human donor with non-small cell lung cancer that progressed on radiotherapy plus ipilimumab.

The V and J genes are TRBV28 and TRBJ2-7; no definite D call. The germline V and J ends were trimmed by 5 bases and 1 base, with 15 bases remaining between them. The CDR3 spans 15 residues. CDR1 is MDHEN, CDR2 SYDVKM, per germline. CDR3 bases: TGTGCCAGCAGTCACGCGGACGTCGGGTCCTACGAGCAGTACTTC. Translation gives CASSHADVGSYEQYF.

The chain is built from TRBV18 and TRBJ2-5, with 7 positions matching TRBD1. The V gene end was trimmed by 3 bases and the J gene end by 9 bases; junction bases not matched to a gene: 16. The CDR3 has 16 amino acids. Germline-derived CDR1 and CDR2 are KGHSH and LQKENI. Here the CDR3 reads CASSPAGGQRSVAQYF. The CDR3 nucleotides read TGTGCCAGCTCACCCGCAGGGGGACAGAGAAGTGTGGCCCAGTACTTC.

V gene TRBV2 combines with J gene TRBJ2-5, with D perhaps matching TRBD1 (7 bases). The CDR3 consists of 12 residues. CDR1 and CDR2 from the germline V gene are SNHLY and FYNNEI. The V end lost 9 bases, the J end lost 2 bases, and 10 bases lay between the germline ends. The DNA for the CDR3 is TGTGCCAGTGCGGGACAGCAAGAGACCCAGTACTTC. It is translated as CASAGQQETQYF.

The J gene is TRBJ2-3, the V gene TRBV10-1; D uncertain. The length of the CDR3 is 11 residues. CDR1 and CDR2 from the germline V gene are WNHNN and SYGVQD (reference sequence). V was cut by 6 bases and J by 6 bases, with 7 bases left in between. This CDR3 reads CASSSADTQYF. CDR3 bases: TGCGCCAGCAGCAGCGCGGATACGCAGTATTTT.

The rearrangement uses TRBV6-6 and TRBJ1-4; 9 bases agree with TRBD1. Germline V gene data show CDR1 as MNHNY and CDR2 as SVGAGI (reference sequence). The CDR3 is made up of 12 amino acids. V was pared by 6 bases and J by 7 bases, with 0 bases of the junction left unmatched. Here the CDR3 reads CASRDRGEKLFF. CDR3 nucleotide sequence: TGTGCCAGCAGGGACAGGGGTGAAAAACTGTTTTTT.

V gene TRBV19 combines with J gene TRBJ2-3, with 10 bases matching TRBD2. The CDR3 is 13 amino acids. Trimming took 7 bases from V and 5 from J; bases not matched to a gene: 3. The germline CDR1 and CDR2 sequences are LNHDA and SQIVND (reference sequence). The CDR3 coding sequence is TGTGCCAGTACCACTAGCGGGAAAGATACGCAGTATTTT. Its protein is CASTTSGKDTQYF.

The table lists this clone with a few counts. The chain has TRBV4-2 and TRBJ1-4; D is undetermined. CDR3 length: 15 residues. V was shortened by 4 bases and J by 0 bases, with 9 bases between the two germline ends. Germline-derived CDR1 and CDR2 are LGHNA and YNFKEQ. Written as DNA, the CDR3 is TGTGCCAGCAGCCCGGCCAGTACAACTAATGAAAAACTGTTTTTT. The encoded protein is CASSPASTTNEKLFF.

The chain recombines TRBV5-8 with TRBJ2-5; D call uncertain. Looked up from germline, CDR1 is SGHTS and CDR2 is YDEGEE. Trimming left V 4 bases short and J 5 bases short, with 21 bases between. The CDR3 loop spans 16 amino acids. CDR3 in amino acids: CASSLVLANHGETQYF. CDR3 coding DNA: TGTGCCAGCAGCCTGGTTTTGGCGAACCACGGGGAGACCCAGTACTTC.

This clone was seen only a few times. The chain recombines TRBV30 with TRBJ1-5; D is unclear. The CDR3 is 15 amino acids. V gave up 1 base and J gave up 1 base, with 11 bases separating them. Germline loops: CDR1 GTSNPN, CDR2 SVGIG (reference sequence). This CDR3 reads CAWSEGTISNQPQHF. The CDR3 region has the DNA TGTGCCTGGAGTGAGGGCACAATCAGCAATCAGCCCCAGCATTTT.

This rearrangement joins TRBV6-5 to TRBJ1-2; D is unresolved. Trimming took off 6 bases at V and 2 bases at J, with 7 bases between the two ends. The CDR3 has 12 residues. Per the germline V gene, CDR1 is MNHEY and CDR2 is SVGAGI. CDR3 amino acids: CASRTGNYGYTF. DNA of the CDR3: TGTGCCAGCAGAACCGGGAACTATGGCTACACCTTC.

The chain carries TRBV5-6 and TRBJ2-7; perhaps TRBD2 as D (7 bases). The CDR3 sequence is 17 residues long. V lost 7 bases and J 4 bases, leaving 27 bases between the germline ends. CDR1 is SGHDT, CDR2 YYEEEE, per germline. The CDR3 region has the DNA TGTGCCAGCTGGTGGGGGCGGGGGAACGCCCTGGAATACGAGCAGTACTTC. Protein sequence: CASWWGRGNALEYEQYF. Based on the CDR3 plus reference TRBV5-6 and TRBJ2-7, the full variable domain is DAGVTQSPTHLIKTRGQQVTLRCSPKSGHDTVSWYQQALGQGPQFIFQYYEEEERQRGNFPDRFSGHQFPNYSSELNVNALLLGDSALYLCASWWGRGNALEYEQYFGPGTRLTVT.

The chain combines TRBV2 with TRBJ2-5; possibly TRBD2 for D (6 bases). Germline CDR1 reads SNHLY; CDR2 reads FYNNEI. The CDR3 has 15 residues. The germline V and J ends were trimmed by 6 bases and 5 bases, with 19 bases remaining between them. The CDR3 DNA reads TGTGCCAGCAGGGCCACTAGCAGCCCCGGGGAGACCCAGTACTTC. It is translated as CASRATSSPGETQYF.

The chain couples TRBV6-1 to TRBJ1-2; no clear D gene. Germline CDR1 and CDR2: MNHNS and SASEGT. V lost 2 bases and J lost 6, with 10 bases in between. The CDR3 loop spans 13 amino acids. The CDR3 nucleotides are TGTGCCAGCAGTGAAAATGTGGGAGATGGCTACACCTTC. It specifies CASSENVGDGYTF.

The chain employs TRBV7-6 and TRBJ2-7; the D gene is possibly TRBD2 (7 bases). The V end was cut by 2 bases, the J end by 5 bases, with 13 bases between. Germline loops: CDR1 SGHVS, CDR2 FNYEAQ. This CDR3 comprises 14 residues. The CDR3 DNA sequence: TGTGCCAGCAGCTTAAGGGGGGGGCTGGACGAGCAGTACTTC. Translation gives CASSLRGGLDEQYF. The full variable domain, completed using reference TRBV7-6 and TRBJ2-7, is GAGVSQSPRYKVTKRGQDVALRCDPISGHVSLYWYRQALGQGPEFLTYFNYEAQQDKSGLPNDRFSAERPEGSISTLTIQRTEQRDSAMYRCASSLRGGLDEQYFGPGTRLTVT.

The chain joins TRBV2 to TRBJ1-4, with D maybe TRBD1 (5 bases). Between the trimmed V and J ends, which lost 7 bases and 3 bases, there was a span of 9 bases. Germline loops: CDR1 SNHLY, CDR2 FYNNEI. The CDR3 consists of 13 residues. This CDR3 is CASKDIPNEKLFF. Written as DNA, the CDR3 is TGTGCCAGCAAGGACATCCCTAATGAAAAACTGTTTTTT.

This chain connects TRBV18 to TRBJ2-5; 8 bases align to TRBD2. The J call may be mistaken, given a closer DNA end match to TRBJ2-7. This CDR3 region has 13 residues. Germline V gene sequence: CDR1 KGHSH, CDR2 LQKENI. This CDR3 is CASSPSGGSEQYF. Here the CDR3 DNA reads TGTGCCAGCTCACCCTCGGGAGGGAGCGAGCAGTACTTC.

The chain is built from TRBV14 and TRBJ1-1, with no clear D. The CDR3 spans 12 residues. CDR1 is SGHDN and CDR2 is FVKESK in the germline V gene. Trimming removed 1 base from V and 5 bases from J, with 5 bases in between. In DNA form, the CDR3 reads TGTGCCAGCAGCCAAGGTATGACTGAAGCTTTCTTT. The encoded protein is CASSQGMTEAFF.